A single T cell receptor beta chain is shown here with its context. This sample was taken from a study of T cell changes during pregnancy in multiple sclerosis. The ends lost 1 base at V and 2 bases at J; junction bases unmatched: 4. Germline V gene sequence: CDR1 LNHDA, CDR2 SQIVND (reference sequence). There are 16 residues in the CDR3. Clones were sequenced by immunoSEQ multiplex PCR, and TCRdb holds only the in-frame ones, with some missing. This repertoire shows tens of thousands of clones, approximately 86% found once; its top ten account for 0.9% to 1.2%. The sequencing used CD4+ T cells from peripheral blood mononuclear cells, collected in the first trimester of pregnancy. V and J are TRBV19 and TRBJ2-1, with 8 bases aligning to TRBD2. The TCR comes from a female donor in good health, enrolled as a control in a pregnancy study. CDR3 region: CASSIGGGRTYNEQFF. DNA for the CDR3: TGTGCCAGTAGTATAGGTGGCGGGAGGACCTACAATGAGCAGTTCTTC.